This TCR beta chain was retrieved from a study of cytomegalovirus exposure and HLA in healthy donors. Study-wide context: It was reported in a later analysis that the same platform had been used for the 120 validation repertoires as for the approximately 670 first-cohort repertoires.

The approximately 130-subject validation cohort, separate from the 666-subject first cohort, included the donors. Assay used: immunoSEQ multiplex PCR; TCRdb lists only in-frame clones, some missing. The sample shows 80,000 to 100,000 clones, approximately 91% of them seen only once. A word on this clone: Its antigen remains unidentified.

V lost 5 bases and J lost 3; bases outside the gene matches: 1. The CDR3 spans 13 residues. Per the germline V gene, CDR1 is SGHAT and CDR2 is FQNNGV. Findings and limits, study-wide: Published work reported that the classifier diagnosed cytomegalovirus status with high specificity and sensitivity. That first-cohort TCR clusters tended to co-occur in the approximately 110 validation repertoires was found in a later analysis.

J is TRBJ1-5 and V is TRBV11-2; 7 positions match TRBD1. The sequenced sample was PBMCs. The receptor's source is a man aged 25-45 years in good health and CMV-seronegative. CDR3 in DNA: TGTGCCAGCAGCACAGGGGTCAATCAGCCCCAGCATTTT. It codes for CASSTGVNQPQHF.